The present T cell receptor beta chain was sequenced within a study of CD8 T cells in Susac syndrome. Trimming removed 10 bases from V and 7 bases from J, with 14 bases in between. The CDR3 loop spans 12 amino acids. The V gene's germline CDR1 is MNHEY and CDR2 SVGAGI. Random hexamers were used to reverse transcribe roughly 0.45 to 1 ug of RNA. One entry per CDR3 protein results from TCRdb running MiXCR on the immunoSEQ multiplex PCR reads. The sample includes approximately 190,000 distinct CDR3 sequences, around 95% of them seen just once. Sequencing was performed on CD8+ T cells from PBMCs. This sequence originates from a human donor with Susac syndrome. This chain connects TRBV6-5 to TRBJ2-1; D unresolved. CDR3 amino acids: CAIRNVRNEQFF. The CDR3 coding sequence is TGTGCCATACGAAACGTTAGGAATGAGCAGTTCTTC.